Included here is one TCR beta chain sequence, with context. Its antigen is undetermined. TCRdb called the 5' RACE reads again in MiXCR, with one record for every CDR3 protein. In the table there are over 600,000 distinct CDR3 sequences, 15% to 20% of which are singletons. The sample is drawn from a study of CD8 T cells in ankylosing spondylitis. Findings and limits, study-wide: Seemingly distinctive of ankylosing spondylitis blood was a TCR beta motif formed by eight highly homologous variants.

The specimen sequenced was blood, either unsorted or a sorted T cell fraction (not recorded which). The clonotype was recovered from a male donor with ankylosing spondylitis.

The DNA of the CDR3 is TGCAGCGGACGGACAGGTCGCGGGGACGAGCAGTACTTC. It specifies CSGRTGRGDEQYF. This chain links TRBV29-1 with TRBJ2-7, with D perhaps TRBD1 (7 bases). V was pared by 7 bases and J by 5 bases, with 18 bases between. Germline-derived CDR1 and CDR2 are SQVTM and ANQGSEA. This CDR3 is 13 amino acids long.